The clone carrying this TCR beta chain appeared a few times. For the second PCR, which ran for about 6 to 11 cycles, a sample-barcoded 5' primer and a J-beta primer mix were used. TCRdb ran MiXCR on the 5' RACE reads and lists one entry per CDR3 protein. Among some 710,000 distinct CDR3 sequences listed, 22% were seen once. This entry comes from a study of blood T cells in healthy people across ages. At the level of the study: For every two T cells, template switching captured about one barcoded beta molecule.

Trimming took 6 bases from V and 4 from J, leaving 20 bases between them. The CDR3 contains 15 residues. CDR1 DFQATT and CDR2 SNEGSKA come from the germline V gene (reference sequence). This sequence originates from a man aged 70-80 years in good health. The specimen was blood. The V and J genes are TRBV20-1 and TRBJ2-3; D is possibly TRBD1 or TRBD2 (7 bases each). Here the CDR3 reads CSADKGQRGADTQYF. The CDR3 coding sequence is TGCAGTGCAGACAAGGGACAGCGGGGTGCAGATACGCAGTATTTT.